This T cell receptor beta chain was found in a study of T cell changes during pregnancy in multiple sclerosis. Profiled with immunoSEQ multiplex PCR; TCRdb holds only in-frame clones, not every one. Here the sample spans some 37,000 clones, approximately 90% being singletons. There are 15 residues in the CDR3. Germline values: CDR1 KGHSH, CDR2 LQKENI. V was shortened by 3 bases and J by 1 base, with 13 bases between the two germline ends. The sample was CD4+ T cells from peripheral blood mononuclear cells, taken in the first trimester of pregnancy. This clonotype was obtained from a female donor with multiple sclerosis, enrolled in a pregnancy study. V usage is TRBV18 and J usage is TRBJ2-7, with D possibly being TRBD1 (6 bases). CDR3 nucleotide sequence: TGTGCCAGCTCACCCCCGGGACATATTTCCTACGAGCAGTACTTC. This sequence encodes CASSPPGHISYEQYF. The entire variable domain, with the rest obtained from reference TRBV18 and TRBJ2-7, is as follows: NAGVMQNPRHLVRRRGQEARLRCSPMKGHSHVYWYRQLPEEGLKFMVYLQKENIIDESGMPKERFSAEFPKEGPSILRIQQVVRGDSAAYFCASSPPGHISYEQYFGPGTRLTVT.